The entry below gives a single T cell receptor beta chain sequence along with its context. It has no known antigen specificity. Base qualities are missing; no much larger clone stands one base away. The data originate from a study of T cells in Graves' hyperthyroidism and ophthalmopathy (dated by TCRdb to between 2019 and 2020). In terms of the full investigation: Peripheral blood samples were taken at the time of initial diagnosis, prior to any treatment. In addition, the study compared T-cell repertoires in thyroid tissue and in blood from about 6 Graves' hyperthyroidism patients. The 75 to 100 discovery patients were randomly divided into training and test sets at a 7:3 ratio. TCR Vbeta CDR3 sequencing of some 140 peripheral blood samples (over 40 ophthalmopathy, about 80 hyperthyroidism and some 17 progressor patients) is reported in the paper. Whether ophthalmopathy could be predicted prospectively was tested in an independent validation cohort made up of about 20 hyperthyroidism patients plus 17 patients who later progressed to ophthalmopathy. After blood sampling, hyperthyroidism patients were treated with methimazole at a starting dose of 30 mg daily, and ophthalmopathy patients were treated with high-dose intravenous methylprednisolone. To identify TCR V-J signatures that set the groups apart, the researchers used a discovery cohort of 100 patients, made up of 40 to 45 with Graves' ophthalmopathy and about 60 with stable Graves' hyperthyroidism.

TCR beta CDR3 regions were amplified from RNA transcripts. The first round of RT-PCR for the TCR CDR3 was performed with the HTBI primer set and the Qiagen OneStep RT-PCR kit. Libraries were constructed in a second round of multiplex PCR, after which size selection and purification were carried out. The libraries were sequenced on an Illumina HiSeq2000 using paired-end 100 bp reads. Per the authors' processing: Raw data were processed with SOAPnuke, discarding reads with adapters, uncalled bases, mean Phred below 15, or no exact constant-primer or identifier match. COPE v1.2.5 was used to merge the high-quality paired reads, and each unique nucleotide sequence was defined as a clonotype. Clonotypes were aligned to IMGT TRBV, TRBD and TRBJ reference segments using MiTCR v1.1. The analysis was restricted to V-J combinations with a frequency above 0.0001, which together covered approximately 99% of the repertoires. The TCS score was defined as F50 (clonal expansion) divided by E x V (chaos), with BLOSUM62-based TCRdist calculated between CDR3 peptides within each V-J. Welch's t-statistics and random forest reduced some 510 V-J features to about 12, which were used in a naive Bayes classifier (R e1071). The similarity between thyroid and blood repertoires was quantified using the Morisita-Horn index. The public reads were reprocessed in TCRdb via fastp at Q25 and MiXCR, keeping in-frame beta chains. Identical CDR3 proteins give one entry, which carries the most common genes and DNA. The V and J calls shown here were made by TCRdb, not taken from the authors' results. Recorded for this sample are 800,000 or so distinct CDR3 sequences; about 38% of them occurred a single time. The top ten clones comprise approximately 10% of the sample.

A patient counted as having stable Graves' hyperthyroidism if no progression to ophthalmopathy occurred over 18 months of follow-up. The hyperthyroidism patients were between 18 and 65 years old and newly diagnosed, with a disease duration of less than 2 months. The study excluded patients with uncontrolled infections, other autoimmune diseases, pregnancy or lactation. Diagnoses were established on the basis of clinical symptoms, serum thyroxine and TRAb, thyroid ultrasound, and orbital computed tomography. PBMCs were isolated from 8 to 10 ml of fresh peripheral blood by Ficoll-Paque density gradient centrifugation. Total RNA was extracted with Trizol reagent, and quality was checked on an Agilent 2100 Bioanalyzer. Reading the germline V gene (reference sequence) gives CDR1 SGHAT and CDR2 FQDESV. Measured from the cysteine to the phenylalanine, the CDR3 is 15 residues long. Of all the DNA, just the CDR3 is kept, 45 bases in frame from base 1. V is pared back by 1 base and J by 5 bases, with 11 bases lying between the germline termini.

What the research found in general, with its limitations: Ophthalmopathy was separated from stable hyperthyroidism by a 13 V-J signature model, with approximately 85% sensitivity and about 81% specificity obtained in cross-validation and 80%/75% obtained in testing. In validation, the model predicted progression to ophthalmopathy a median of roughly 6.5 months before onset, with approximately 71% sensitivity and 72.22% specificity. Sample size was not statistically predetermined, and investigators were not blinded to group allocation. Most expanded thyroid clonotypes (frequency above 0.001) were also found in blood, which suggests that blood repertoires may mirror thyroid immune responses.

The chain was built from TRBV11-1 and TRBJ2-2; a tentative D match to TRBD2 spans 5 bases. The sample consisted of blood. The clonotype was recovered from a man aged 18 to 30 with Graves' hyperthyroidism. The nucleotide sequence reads TGTGCCAGCAGCTTAGAAACAGCGGCTACCGGGGAGCTGTTTTTT. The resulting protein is CASSLETAATGELFF.